The TCR beta chain under discussion was sequenced for a study of technical replicates of blood from a handful of donors. Sequenced by immunoSEQ multiplex PCR; TCRdb stores in-frame clones only, minus some. The sample includes more than 45,000 clones, about 95% seen only once; the top ten take about 2.9%. The sequencing sample was made of PBMCs. The TCR sequence derives from a human donor in good health. Some clones in this sample may be carry-over from other donors' samples.

The CDR3 DNA follows: TGTGCCAGCAGCGTGGGTAGCGGGTTGAATGAGCAGTTCTTC. It specifies CASSVGSGLNEQFF. The chain is built from TRBV9 and TRBJ2-1; 7 bases fit TRBD2. V dropped 2 bases and J dropped 7; count of bases not matched to a gene: 6. The germline V gene has CDR1 SGDLS and CDR2 YYNGEE. The length of the CDR3 is 14 residues.